This T cell receptor beta chain is from a study of blood T cell repertoires in COVID-19. Study details: COVID-19 samples from acute and convalescent phases originated in the United States, Italy and Spain. Sources were T cells, B-cell-depleted T cells, or PBMCs; the material itself was cDNA or gDNA.

Repertoires were generated with immunoSEQ multiplex PCR, while TCRdb's copy carries only in-frame clones and drops some. The sample holds 150,000 to 200,000 clones; less than 85% are singletons and the top ten take less than 15%. This CDR3 has 13 residues. Germline V gene sequence: CDR1 SGHDT, CDR2 YYEEEE. V shed 4 bases, J shed 11 bases, and the junction held 10 bases outside the gene matches. Residents of 20 to 25 US areas, aged about 18 to 89 years, made up the participants. Clinical history as reported by participants underpinned cohort assignment. Input material: PBMCs or T cells enriched from blood (not recorded which). The rearrangement links TRBV5-6 to TRBJ1-1; the match to TRBD1 covers 8 bases. This TCR was sampled from a man between 50 and 59 years old who had recovered from COVID-19. This CDR3 reads CASSPLLDREAFF. CDR3 in DNA: TGTGCCAGCAGCCCACTCCTGGACAGGGAGGCTTTCTTT.